This is a list of T cell receptor beta chains from one sample in a study of blood T cell repertoires in COVID-19. TCRdb's copy holds only in-frame clones and misses some; the assay was immunoSEQ multiplex PCR. Among fewer than 45,000 clones listed, roughly 86% were seen once. Sequencing input: peripheral blood. The receptors were gathered from a human donor in a cohort sampled during active COVID-19. Both conserved end residues are part of each CDR3. A D gene is named only where the DNA matches it firmly. Size tells how often a clone was seen (once, few, many) or the class of an expanded clone, and some rows leave it out.

D: TRBD1
V: TRBV9
size: few
J: TRBJ2-2
CDR3: CASSASPGGRSGELFF
DNA: TGTGCCAGCAGCGCATCCCCAGGGGGCCGTAGCGGGGAGCTGTTTTTT

D: NA
V: TRBV2
size: once
J: TRBJ2-3
CDR3: CASSEEGALSTDTQYF
DNA: TGTGCCAGCAGTGAGGAGGGGGCCCTAAGCACAGATACGCAGTATTTT

D: TRBD2
V: TRBV7-2
size: NA
J: TRBJ2-1
CDR3: CASKRSGGQNNEQFF
DNA: TGTGCCAGCAAAAGGAGCGGGGGCCAGAACAATGAGCAGTTCTTC

D: TRBD2
V: TRBV6-2/TRBV6-3
size: NA
J: TRBJ2-7
CDR3: CASSSPGLAGWEQYF
DNA: TGTGCCAGCAGTTCCCCGGGACTAGCGGGCTGGGAGCAGTACTTC

D: NA
V: TRBV3-1/TRBV3-2
size: NA
J: TRBJ2-5
CDR3: CASSHLTVEETQYF
DNA: TGTGCCAGCAGCCACCTGACAGTAGAAGAGACCCAGTACTTC

D: TRBD2
V: TRBV11-1
size: NA
J: TRBJ2-7
CDR3: CASSAHGGVFEQYF
DNA: TGTGCCAGCAGCGCCCATGGGGGGGTCTTCGAGCAGTACTTC

D: TRBD1
V: TRBV30
size: NA
J: TRBJ1-2
CDR3: CAWRPPGQGKNGYTF
DNA: TGTGCCTGGAGACCCCCGGGACAGGGGAAGAATGGCTACACCTTC

D: NA
V: TRBV30
size: once
J: TRBJ2-7
CDR3: CAWSGRPYEQYF
DNA: TGTGCCTGGAGCGGGAGACCCTACGAGCAGTACTTC

D: NA
V: TRBV5-1
size: NA
J: TRBJ2-7
CDR3: CASSLSGGSSYEQYF
DNA: TGCGCCAGCAGCTTATCAGGGGGGAGCTCCTACGAGCAGTACTTC

D: TRBD1
V: TRBV5-5
size: NA
J: TRBJ2-6
CDR3: CASSLKGQSSGANVLTF
DNA: TGTGCCAGCAGCTTAAAGGGACAGTCCTCTGGGGCCAACGTCCTGACTTTC

D: NA
V: TRBV18
size: NA
J: TRBJ1-1
CDR3: CASSPRKAGGNTEAFF
DNA: TGTGCCAGCTCACCCAGGAAGGCTGGAGGGAACACTGAAGCTTTCTTT

D: NA
V: TRBV20-1
size: NA
J: TRBJ1-2
CDR3: CSVAGSVGYTF
DNA: TGCAGTGTCGCCGGTAGTGTCGGCTACACCTTC

D: TRBD1
V: TRBV30
size: NA
J: TRBJ2-1
CDR3: CAWTVDRGIHEQFF
DNA: TGTGCCTGGACCGTGGACAGGGGAATCCATGAGCAGTTCTTC

D: TRBD1
V: TRBV9
size: NA
J: TRBJ2-1
CDR3: CASAQDRGGYNEQFF
DNA: TGTGCCAGCGCCCAGGACAGGGGGGGTTACAATGAGCAGTTCTTC

D: NA
V: TRBV5-1
size: NA
J: TRBJ1-1
CDR3: CASSPPGQITEAFF
DNA: TGCGCCAGCAGCCCACCCGGACAGATCACTGAAGCTTTCTTT

D: NA
V: TRBV2
size: NA
J: TRBJ1-2
CDR3: CASSVWGGVDGYTF
DNA: TGTGCCAGCAGTGTGTGGGGGGGAGTGGATGGCTACACCTTC

D: NA
V: TRBV2
size: NA
J: TRBJ1-2
CDR3: CASSERRGAGGYTF
DNA: TGTGCCAGCAGTGAGCGTCGGGGGGCAGGTGGCTACACCTTC

D: TRBD2
V: TRBV4-2
size: NA
J: TRBJ2-3
CDR3: CASSQDGSGGGGDTQYF
DNA: TGTGCCAGCAGCCAAGACGGTAGCGGGGGGGGAGGAGATACGCAGTATTTT

D: TRBD1
V: TRBV6-5
size: NA
J: TRBJ1-4
CDR3: CASSHQGVDEKLFF
DNA: TGTGCCAGCAGTCACCAGGGGGTGGATGAAAAACTGTTTTTT

D: TRBD1
V: TRBV10-3
size: NA
J: TRBJ1-2
CDR3: CAIRGPGQGLNGYTF
DNA: TGTGCCATCAGAGGGCCGGGACAGGGTTTAAATGGCTACACCTTC

D: TRBD1
V: TRBV3-1/TRBV3-2
size: NA
J: TRBJ1-2
CDR3: CASSQWDRGYGYTF
DNA: TGTGCCAGCAGCCAATGGGACAGGGGCTATGGCTACACCTTC

D: NA
V: TRBV5-5
size: NA
J: TRBJ1-2
CDR3: CASSLSVYGYTF
DNA: TGTGCCAGCAGCTTGTCGGTATATGGCTACACCTTC

D: NA
V: TRBV7-2
size: NA
J: TRBJ1-6
CDR3: CASSAGGQGNSPLHF
DNA: TGTGCCAGCAGCGCCGGGGGGCAGGGAAATTCACCCCTCCACTTT

D: TRBD1
V: TRBV6-2/TRBV6-3
size: NA
J: TRBJ1-6
CDR3: CASSYYQGADSPLHF
DNA: TGTGCCAGCAGTTACTATCAGGGGGCTGATTCACCCCTCCACTTT

D: TRBD1
V: TRBV5-8
size: NA
J: TRBJ1-2
CDR3: CASSPDRDYGYTF
DNA: TGTGCCAGCAGCCCCGACAGGGACTATGGCTACACCTTC

D: TRBD1
V: TRBV5-6
size: NA
J: TRBJ1-1
CDR3: CASSLGQGIGSTEAFF
DNA: TGTGCCAGCAGCCTGGGACAGGGAATTGGGAGCACTGAAGCTTTCTTT

D: NA
V: TRBV5-1
size: NA
J: TRBJ2-5
CDR3: CASSRALSSGEETQYF
DNA: TGCGCCAGCAGCCGAGCCCTTTCCTCGGGGGAAGAGACCCAGTACTTC

D: NA
V: TRBV3-1/TRBV3-2
size: NA
J: TRBJ1-4
CDR3: CASSQEAGPGEKLFF
DNA: TGTGCCAGCAGCCAAGAAGCTGGGCCTGGTGAAAAACTGTTTTTT

D: TRBD2
V: TRBV7-2
size: NA
J: TRBJ2-3
CDR3: CASSFKLAGGLDTQYF
DNA: TGTGCCAGCAGCTTCAAACTAGCGGGGGGGTTGGATACGCAGTATTTT

D: NA
V: TRBV6-2/TRBV6-3
size: NA
J: TRBJ2-3
CDR3: CASSAPGERGTDTQYF
DNA: TGTGCCAGCAGTGCTCCGGGTGAGCGCGGCACAGATACGCAGTATTTT

D: NA
V: TRBV7-2
size: NA
J: TRBJ1-5
CDR3: CASSLAYGRGGSNQPQHF
DNA: TGTGCCAGCAGCTTAGCCTACGGCCGCGGAGGGAGCAATCAGCCCCAGCATTTT

D: TRBD1
V: TRBV6-6
size: NA
J: TRBJ1-2
CDR3: CASSQRRDREVYGYTF
DNA: TGTGCCAGCAGTCAACGCCGGGACAGGGAAGTCTATGGCTACACCTTC

D: TRBD2
V: TRBV18
size: NA
J: TRBJ2-3
CDR3: CASSLQLAGGSTDTQYF
DNA: TGTGCCAGCTCACTTCAGCTAGCGGGGGGTTCCACAGATACGCAGTATTTT

D: NA
V: TRBV7-8
size: NA
J: TRBJ1-1
CDR3: CASSRQSTEAFF
DNA: TGTGCCAGCAGCCGTCAATCCACTGAAGCTTTCTTT

D: TRBD2
V: TRBV29-1
size: NA
J: TRBJ2-2
CDR3: CSVALLAGGTGELFF
DNA: TGCAGCGTTGCCCTCCTAGCGGGGGGGACCGGGGAGCTGTTTTTT

D: TRBD1
V: TRBV5-4
size: few
J: TRBJ1-6
CDR3: CASSPTGDSSPLHF
DNA: TGTGCCAGCAGCCCGACCGGGGACAGTTCACCCCTCCACTTT

D: TRBD1
V: TRBV13
size: NA
J: TRBJ2-7
CDR3: CASSSVGTGGMNEQYF
DNA: TGTGCCAGCAGCTCCGTCGGGACAGGGGGTATGAACGAGCAGTACTTC

D: NA
V: TRBV19
size: NA
J: TRBJ1-6
CDR3: CASSIEESGNSPLHF
DNA: TGTGCCAGTAGTATAGAGGAGTCTGGGAATTCACCCCTCCACTTT

D: NA
V: TRBV7-2
size: few
J: TRBJ2-1
CDR3: CASSFGGLYNEQFF
DNA: TGTGCCAGCAGCTTCGGGGGGCTTTACAATGAGCAGTTCTTC

D: TRBD1
V: TRBV7-9
size: NA
J: TRBJ1-2
CDR3: CASSSQFTGGGYTF
DNA: TGTGCCAGCAGCTCCCAATTTACAGGGGGGGGCTACACCTTC

D: NA
V: TRBV18
size: NA
J: TRBJ2-5
CDR3: CASSQGVQETQYF
DNA: TGTGCCAGCTCACAGGGGGTCCAAGAGACCCAGTACTTC

D: NA
V: TRBV2
size: NA
J: TRBJ2-3
CDR3: CASRTLDTQYF
DNA: TGTGCCAGCAGGACACTAGATACGCAGTATTTT

D: TRBD1
V: TRBV4-1
size: few
J: TRBJ1-2
CDR3: CASSQDEQGRGGYTF
DNA: TGCGCCAGCAGCCAGGACGAACAGGGGCGGGGTGGCTACACCTTC